This T cell receptor beta chain was sequenced in a study of OX40 agonist ivuxolimab in advanced cancers. Method: immunoSEQ multiplex PCR; TCRdb's copy keeps in-frame clones and lacks some. The sample records around 65,000 clones, 89% being singletons. A single count supports this clone. This TCR derives from an adult with an advanced solid tumor such as melanoma, head and neck, liver or kidney cancer. This specimen was CD4+ or CD8+ T cells sorted from blood, taken in a trial of the OX40 agonist ivuxolimab.

The CDR3 sequence: CASSLDGTRYEQYF. CDR3 DNA: TGTGCCAGCAGCTTAGATGGGACAAGATACGAGCAGTACTTC. The chain couples TRBV7-8 to TRBJ2-7, with D maybe TRBD1 (6 bases). CDR1 and CDR2 (germline): SGHVS, FQNEAQ. The CDR3 sequence is 14 residues long. V lost 1 base to trimming and J lost 4 bases, with 11 bases between them.